This entry is about one TCR beta chain. Trimming removed 2 bases from V and 7 bases from J; junction bases left unmatched: 15. There are 18 residues in the CDR3. Germline CDR1 is KGHSH and CDR2 is LQKENI. This entry belongs to a study of T cell repertoires in ileal Crohn's disease. Noted time point: inflamed ileum from the surgical specimen. The protocol was immunoSEQ multiplex PCR, while the TCRdb copy is restricted to in-frame clones and leaves out a portion. The table has roughly 15,000 clones, about three quarters seen once. The sequence was obtained from an adult with Crohn's disease. This sequence joins TRBV18 and TRBJ2-1, with TRBD2 identical over 9 bases. The sample consisted of ileal tissue. CDR3 sequence: CASSPRPIAGELVNEQFF. CDR3 sequence (DNA): TGTGCCAGCTCACCAAGACCCATAGCGGGGGAACTGGTAAATGAGCAGTTCTTC.